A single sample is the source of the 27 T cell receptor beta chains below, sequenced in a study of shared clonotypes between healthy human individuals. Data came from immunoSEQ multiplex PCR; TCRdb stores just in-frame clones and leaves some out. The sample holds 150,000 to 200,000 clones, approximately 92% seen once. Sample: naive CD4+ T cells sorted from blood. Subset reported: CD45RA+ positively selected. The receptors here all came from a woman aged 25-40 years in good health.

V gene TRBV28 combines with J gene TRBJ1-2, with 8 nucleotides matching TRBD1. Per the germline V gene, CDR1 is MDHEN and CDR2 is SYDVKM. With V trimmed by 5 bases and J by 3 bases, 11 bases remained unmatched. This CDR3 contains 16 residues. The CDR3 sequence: CASSQQGDPRYYGYTF. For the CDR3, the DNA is TGTGCCAGCAGTCAACAGGGGGACCCGAGATACTATGGCTACACCTTC.

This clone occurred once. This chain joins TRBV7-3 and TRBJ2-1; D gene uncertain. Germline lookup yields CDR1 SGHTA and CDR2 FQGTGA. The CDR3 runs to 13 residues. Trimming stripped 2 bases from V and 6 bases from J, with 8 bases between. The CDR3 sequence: CASSLDRVNEQFF. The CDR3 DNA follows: TGTGCCAGCAGCTTAGACCGCGTCAATGAGCAGTTCTTC.

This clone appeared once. DNA for the CDR3: TGCGCCAGCAGACGTGTGTACAGGGGAGAGATCTCCTACGAGCAGTACTTC. It translates to CASRRVYRGEISYEQYF. The genes are TRBV5-1 and TRBJ2-7; 7 bases are shared with TRBD1. This CDR3 contains 17 residues. The germline gives CDR1 SGHRS, CDR2 YFSETQ. The V gene end was trimmed by 5 bases and the J gene end by 0 bases; junction bases not matched to a gene: 14.

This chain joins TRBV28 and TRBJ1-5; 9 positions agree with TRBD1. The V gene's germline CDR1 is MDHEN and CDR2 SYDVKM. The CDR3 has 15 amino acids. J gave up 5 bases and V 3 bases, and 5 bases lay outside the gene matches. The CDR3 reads CASSFRDREYQPQHF. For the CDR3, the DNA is TGTGCCAGCAGTTTTCGGGACAGGGAATATCAGCCCCAGCATTTT.

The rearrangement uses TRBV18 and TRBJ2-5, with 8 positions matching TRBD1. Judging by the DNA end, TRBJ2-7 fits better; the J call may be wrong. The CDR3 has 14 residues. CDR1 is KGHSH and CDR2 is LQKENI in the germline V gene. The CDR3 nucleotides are TGTGCCAGCTCACCTATCGGACAGGGAGCCGAGCAGTACTTC. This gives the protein CASSPIGQGAEQYF.

CDR3 nucleotides: TGTGCCAGCAGTTACTTCGAAGAGGGCACTGAAGCTTTCTTT. The encoded protein is CASSYFEEGTEAFF. The chain carries TRBV6-6 and TRBJ1-1; D is unclear. The germline V and J ends were trimmed by 1 base and 4 bases, with 10 bases remaining between them. The CDR3 length is 14 residues. Germline loops: CDR1 MNHNY, CDR2 SVGAGI (reference sequence).

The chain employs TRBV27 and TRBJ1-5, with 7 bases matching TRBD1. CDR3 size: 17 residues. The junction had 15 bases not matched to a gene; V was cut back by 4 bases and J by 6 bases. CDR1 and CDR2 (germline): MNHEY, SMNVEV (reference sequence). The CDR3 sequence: CASSYKTADRVIQPQHF. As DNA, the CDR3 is TGTGCCAGCAGTTATAAAACCGCCGACAGGGTCATTCAGCCCCAGCATTTT.

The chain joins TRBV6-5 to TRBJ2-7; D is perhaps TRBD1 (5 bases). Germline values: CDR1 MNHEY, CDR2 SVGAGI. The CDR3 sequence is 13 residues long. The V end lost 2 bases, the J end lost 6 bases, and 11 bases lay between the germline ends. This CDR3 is CASSYDQGSEQYF. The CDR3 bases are TGTGCCAGCAGTTACGACCAGGGATCCGAGCAGTACTTC.

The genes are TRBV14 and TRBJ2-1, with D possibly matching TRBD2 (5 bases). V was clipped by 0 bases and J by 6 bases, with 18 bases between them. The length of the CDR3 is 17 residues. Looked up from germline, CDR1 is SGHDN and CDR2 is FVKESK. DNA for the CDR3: TGTGCCAGCAGCCAAGATCTTTGGCTAGCTGGTCGCAATGAGCAGTTCTTC. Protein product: CASSQDLWLAGRNEQFF.

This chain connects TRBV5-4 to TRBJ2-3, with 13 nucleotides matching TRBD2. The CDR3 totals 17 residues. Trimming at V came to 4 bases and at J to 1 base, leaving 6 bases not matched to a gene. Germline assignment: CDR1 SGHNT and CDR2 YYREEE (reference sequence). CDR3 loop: CASSLGLAGVGTDTQYF. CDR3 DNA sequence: TGTGCCAGCAGCCTAGGACTAGCGGGAGTCGGCACAGATACGCAGTATTTT.

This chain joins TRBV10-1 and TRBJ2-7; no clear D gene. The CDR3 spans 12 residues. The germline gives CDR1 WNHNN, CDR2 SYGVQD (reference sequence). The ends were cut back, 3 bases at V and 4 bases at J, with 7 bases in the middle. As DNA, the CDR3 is TGCGCCAGCAGTGAAGGGATTTACGAGCAGTACTTC. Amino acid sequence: CASSEGIYEQYF.

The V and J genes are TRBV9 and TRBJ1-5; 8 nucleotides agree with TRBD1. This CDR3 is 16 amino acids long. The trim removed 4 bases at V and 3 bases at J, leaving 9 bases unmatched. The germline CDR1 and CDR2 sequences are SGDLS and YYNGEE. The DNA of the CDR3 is TGTGCCAGCAGCCCGGGCGGACAGGGCTACAATCAGCCCCAGCATTTT. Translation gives CASSPGGQGYNQPQHF.

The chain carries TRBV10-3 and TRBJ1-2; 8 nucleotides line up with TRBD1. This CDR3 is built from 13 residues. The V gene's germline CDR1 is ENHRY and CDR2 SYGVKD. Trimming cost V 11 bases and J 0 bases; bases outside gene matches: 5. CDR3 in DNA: TGTGCCGTTCAGGGGGCGGCTAACTATGGCTACACCTTC. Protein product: CAVQGAANYGYTF.

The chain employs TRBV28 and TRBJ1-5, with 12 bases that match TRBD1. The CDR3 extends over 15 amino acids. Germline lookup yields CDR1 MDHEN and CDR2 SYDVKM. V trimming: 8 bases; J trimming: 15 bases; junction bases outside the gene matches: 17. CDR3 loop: CASGAWDRGRETGHF. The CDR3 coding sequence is TGTGCCAGCGGGGCCTGGGACAGGGGGCGTGAAACTGGGCATTTT.

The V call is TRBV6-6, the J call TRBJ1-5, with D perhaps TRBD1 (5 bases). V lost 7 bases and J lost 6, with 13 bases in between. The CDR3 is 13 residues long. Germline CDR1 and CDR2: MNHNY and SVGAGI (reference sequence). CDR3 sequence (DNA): TGTGCCAGCAAGGCGGGGGAGGTTCAGCCCCAGCATTTT. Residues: CASKAGEVQPQHF.

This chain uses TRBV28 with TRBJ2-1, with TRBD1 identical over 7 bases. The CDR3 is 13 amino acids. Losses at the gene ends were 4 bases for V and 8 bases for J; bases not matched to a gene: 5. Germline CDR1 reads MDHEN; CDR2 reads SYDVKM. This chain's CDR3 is CASSSYRGDEQFF. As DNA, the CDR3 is TGTGCCAGCAGTTCATACAGGGGCGATGAGCAGTTCTTC.

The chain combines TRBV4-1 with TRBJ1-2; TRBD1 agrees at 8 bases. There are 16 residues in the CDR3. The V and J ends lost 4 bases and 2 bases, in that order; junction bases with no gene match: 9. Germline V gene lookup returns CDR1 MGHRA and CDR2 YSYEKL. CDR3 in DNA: TGCGCCAGCAGCCGGTCGGGACAGGCGCTAAACTATGGCTACACCTTC. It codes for CASSRSGQALNYGYTF.

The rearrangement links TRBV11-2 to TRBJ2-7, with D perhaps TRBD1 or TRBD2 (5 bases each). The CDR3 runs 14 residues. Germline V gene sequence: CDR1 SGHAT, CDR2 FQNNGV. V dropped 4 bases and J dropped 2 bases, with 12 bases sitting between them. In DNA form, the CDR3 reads TGTGCCAGCAGCTCGGGGACGGATCCCTACGAGCAGTACTTC. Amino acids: CASSSGTDPYEQYF.

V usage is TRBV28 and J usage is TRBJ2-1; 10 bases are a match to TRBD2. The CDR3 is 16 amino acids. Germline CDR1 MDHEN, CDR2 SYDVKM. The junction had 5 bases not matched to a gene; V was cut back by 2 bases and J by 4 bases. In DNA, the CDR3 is TGTGCCAGCAGTTTAAGCGGACTAGCGGCTTACAATGAGCAGTTCTTC. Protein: CASSLSGLAAYNEQFF.

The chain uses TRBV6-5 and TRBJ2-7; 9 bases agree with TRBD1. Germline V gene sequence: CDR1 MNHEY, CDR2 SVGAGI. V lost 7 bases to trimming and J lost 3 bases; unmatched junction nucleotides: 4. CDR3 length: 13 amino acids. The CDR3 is CASTGTGSYEQYF. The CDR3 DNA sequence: TGTGCCAGCACCGGGACAGGGAGCTACGAGCAGTACTTC.

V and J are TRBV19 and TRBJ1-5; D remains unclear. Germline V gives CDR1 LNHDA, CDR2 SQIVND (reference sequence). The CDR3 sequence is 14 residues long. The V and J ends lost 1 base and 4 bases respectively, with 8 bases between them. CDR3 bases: TGTGCCAGTAGTATAGCGGCAGAAAATCAGCCCCAGCATTTT. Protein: CASSIAAENQPQHF.

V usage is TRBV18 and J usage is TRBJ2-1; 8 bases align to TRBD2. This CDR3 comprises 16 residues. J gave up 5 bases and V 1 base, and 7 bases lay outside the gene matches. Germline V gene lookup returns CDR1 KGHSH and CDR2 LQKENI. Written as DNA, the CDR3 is TGTGCCAGCTCACCACGTTCTAGCGGGTTGAACAATGAGCAGTTCTTC. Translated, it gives CASSPRSSGLNNEQFF.

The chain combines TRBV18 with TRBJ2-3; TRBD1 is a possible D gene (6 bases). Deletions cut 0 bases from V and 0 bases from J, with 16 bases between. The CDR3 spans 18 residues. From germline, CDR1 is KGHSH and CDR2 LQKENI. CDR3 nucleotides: TGTGCCAGCTCACCACCGGGGGCATTACCACCTAGCACAGATACGCAGTATTTT. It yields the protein CASSPPGALPPSTDTQYF.

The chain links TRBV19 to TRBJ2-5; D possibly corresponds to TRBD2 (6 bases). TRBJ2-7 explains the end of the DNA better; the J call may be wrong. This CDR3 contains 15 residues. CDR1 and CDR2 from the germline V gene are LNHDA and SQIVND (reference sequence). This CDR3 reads CASRTRDSRPYEQYF. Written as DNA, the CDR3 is TGTGCCAGTAGAACCCGGGACTCCCGCCCCTACGAGCAGTACTTC.

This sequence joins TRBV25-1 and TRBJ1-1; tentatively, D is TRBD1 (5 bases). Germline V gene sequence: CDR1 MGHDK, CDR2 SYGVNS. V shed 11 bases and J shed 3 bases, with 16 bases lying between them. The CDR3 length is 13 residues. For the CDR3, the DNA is TGTGCCTACATTAAAGGGGTCGACACTGAAGCTTTCTTT. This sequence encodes CAYIKGVDTEAFF.

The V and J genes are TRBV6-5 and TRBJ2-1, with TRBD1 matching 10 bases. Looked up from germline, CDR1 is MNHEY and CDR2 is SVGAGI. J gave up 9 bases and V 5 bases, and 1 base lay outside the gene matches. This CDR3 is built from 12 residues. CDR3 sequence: CASSRTGGEQFF. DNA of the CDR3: TGTGCCAGCAGTCGGACAGGGGGTGAGCAGTTCTTC.

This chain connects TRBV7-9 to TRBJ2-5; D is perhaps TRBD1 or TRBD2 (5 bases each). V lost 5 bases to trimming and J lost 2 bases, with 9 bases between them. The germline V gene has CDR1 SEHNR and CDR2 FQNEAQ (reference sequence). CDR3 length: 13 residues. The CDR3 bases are TGTGCCAGCAGCCAGGGAGTTCAAGAGACCCAGTACTTC. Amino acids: CASSQGVQETQYF.